This T cell receptor (beta chain) was found in a study of blood T cell repertoires in COVID-19. Study information: Material from acute and convalescent COVID-19 was sourced from the United States, Italy and Spain. T cells, B-cell-depleted T cells, or PBMCs supplied cDNA or gDNA.

V lost 4 bases and J 2 bases, leaving 9 bases between the germline ends. The V gene's germline CDR1 is SQVTM and CDR2 ANQGSEA. CDR3 length: 12 residues. Authors' analysis steps: The assay estimated nucleated cells by amplifying reference gene primers. Generated by immunoSEQ multiplex PCR, the TCRdb table keeps only in-frame clones and is missing some. D and trimming were read from the DNA, whereas the V and J calls and clone size are those reported in that table. The sample records around 100,000 clones, roughly 87% being singletons. The source of this sequence is a woman older than 75 in a cohort sampled during active COVID-19. The gene calls are TRBV29-1 and TRBJ2-7; the D is unclear. Sequenced sample: peripheral blood. CDR3 sequence reads: CSVVESTYEQYF. The CDR3 region has the DNA TGCAGCGTTGTTGAGAGCACCTACGAGCAGTACTTC.